These 4 T cell receptor beta chains were sequenced from one sample in a study of T cells of healthy individuals. In TCRdb, the 5' RACE reads were re-called with MiXCR into one record per CDR3 protein. The table includes approximately 100,000 distinct CDR3 sequences, 17% detected once. The source is a human donor in good health.

This clonotype was detected ten times or more. The chain couples TRBV11-2 to TRBJ2-1, with D possibly matching TRBD1 (5 bases). Trimming pared 2 bases from V and 0 bases from J, leaving 8 bases between. Germline V gene lookup returns CDR1 SGHAT and CDR2 FQNNGV. CDR3 length: 15 amino acids. The CDR3 loop is CASSLTRVSYNEQFF. The CDR3 DNA reads TGTGCCAGCAGCTTAACCAGGGTCTCCTACAATGAGCAGTTCTTC.

This clonotype was recorded a few times. The chain carries TRBV7-9 and TRBJ1-1; no reliable D call. Germline lookup yields CDR1 SEHNR and CDR2 FQNEAQ (reference sequence). The V end was cut by 5 bases, the J end by 0 bases, with 7 bases between. This CDR3 region has 13 residues. In DNA form, the CDR3 reads TGTGCCAGCAGCGGGCTCATGAACACTGAAGCTTTCTTT. As protein: CASSGLMNTEAFF.

In its sample, this clonotype was seen many times. The CDR3, as DNA: TGTGCCAGCAGTTTAAGACAGGGAGGGAGTGGAAACACCATATATTTT. As protein: CASSLRQGGSGNTIYF. The rearrangement links TRBV12-3 or TRBV12-4 to TRBJ1-3, with 7 bases matching TRBD1. This CDR3 comprises 16 residues. V lost 2 bases to trimming and J lost 3 bases; unmatched junction nucleotides: 7.

V and J are TRBV20-1 and TRBJ1-5, with no clear D. The CDR3 sequence is 14 residues long. V was clipped by 1 base and J by 7 bases, with 14 bases between them. The germline CDR1 and CDR2 sequences are DFQATT and SNEGSKA (reference sequence). CDR3: CSARVYRHGQPQHF. The CDR3 nucleotides read TGCAGTGCTAGAGTCTATCGACACGGCCAGCCCCAGCATTTT.